This TCR beta chain comes out of a study of blood T cell repertoires in COVID-19 (dated by TCRdb to between 2020 and 2021). About the study as a whole: Samples from collaborators originated in the United States, Italy and Spain and spanned both the acute and convalescent phases of COVID-19. The prospective study material was composed of cDNA or gDNA derived from T cells, B-cell-depleted T cells, or PBMCs. The dataset comprised deeply sampled blood TCRbeta repertoires from subjects exposed to, actively infected with, or recovered from COVID-19. HLA class I and class II types, where available, came from metadata supplied by the sample provider rather than from assay-based typing. A de-identified subject ID, COVID-19 status, age in years and sex were almost always included in the sample metadata. The samples were drawn from two sources: the first 160 participants of the ongoing ImmuneRACE study, and approximately 1,300 subjects contributed by 6 global collaborators. The repertoires were released in a freely available public database intended as a resource for research on the immune response to SARS-CoV-2.

TCRbeta CDR3 regions were amplified from genomic DNA by means of the immunoSEQ Assay, a bias-controlled multiplex PCR. Concerning the study's data processing: The number of nucleated cells in each sample was estimated from the amplification of reference gene primers within the assay. To quantify the absolute abundance of each unique TCRbeta CDR3 rearrangement, sequence reads were collapsed and filtered. Productive Simpson clonality was computed per sample as the square root of Simpson's diversity index over productive rearrangements. The table was pulled from immuneACCESS by TCRdb, which kept in-frame rearrangements only. Such tables lose some clones; where checked, under half of the loss comes from unresolved V genes, and the rest has no known cause. That table gives V, J and clone size, and the DNA gave D and trimming. In all, the sample holds under 40,000 clones, and 84% of those were seen once. Of the sample, more than 12% is held by the ten largest clones.

Concerning this clone: Its antigen has not been determined. The sample holds no much larger clone one base away, and base qualities are not on file.

Whole blood was collected in K2EDTA tubes by collaborating institutions according to the institutions' own protocols. For TCRbeta analysis, collaborator samples were shipped as frozen whole blood, as isolated PBMCs, or as DNA extracted from either sample type. What the work shows at the level of the full study, not this receptor alone: The amount of clinical and demographic metadata varied by source and participant and was provided uncurated.

The TCR originated in a man aged 45-60 years with active or convalescent COVID-19. The sequencing input was peripheral blood.

This receptor carries the CDR3 CSVVQGTGSYGYTF. The sequenced DNA: TGCAGCGTCGTACAGGGTACGGGCTCATATGGCTACACCTTC. The V and J segments used are TRBV29-1 and TRBJ1-2, and TRBD1 may be the D gene, going by 6 matching bases. Counted from cysteine to phenylalanine, this CDR3 has 14 amino acids. Of the read, only the CDR3 DNA is kept; its 42 bases are in frame from base 1. A distance of 19 bases separates the germline ends of V and J, which lose 6 bases and 5 bases respectively. The CDR1 and CDR2 encoded by the germline V gene are SQVTM and ANQGSEA.